This is a list of T cell receptor beta chains from one sample in a study of T cell changes during pregnancy in multiple sclerosis. Here immunoSEQ multiplex PCR was the method, and the copy in TCRdb shows in-frame clones only, minus some. The data show approximately 60,000 clones, with roughly 88% seen just once and 1.3% held by the top ten. The sequencing here drew on peripheral blood, taken in the second trimester of pregnancy. These receptors all come from a female donor with multiple sclerosis, enrolled in a pregnancy study. Each CDR3 is given with its conserved first and last residue. A D gene is named only where the DNA matches it firmly. The size field is filled for only some rows; it gives once, few, many or a size class.

D: -
V: TRBV5-4
size: -
J: TRBJ2-1
CDR3: CASNPGSSNEQFF
DNA: TGTGCCAGCAATCCAGGTTCTTCCAATGAGCAGTTCTTC

D: -
V: TRBV28
size: -
J: TRBJ1-1
CDR3: CASSFGSLDTEAFF
DNA: TGTGCCAGCAGCTTCGGGAGTTTGGACACTGAAGCTTTCTTT

D: TRBD2
V: TRBV29-1
size: -
J: TRBJ2-1
CDR3: CSVRLAGEVYNEQFF
DNA: TGCAGCGTTCGACTAGCGGGGGAGGTGTACAATGAGCAGTTCTTC

D: -
V: TRBV29-1
size: -
J: TRBJ2-1
CDR3: CSVEAGPPLSYNEQFF
DNA: TGCAGCGTTGAAGCAGGTCCCCCTCTCTCCTACAATGAGCAGTTCTTC

D: -
V: TRBV4-1
size: -
J: TRBJ2-2
CDR3: CASSPFDGAGELFF
DNA: TGCGCCAGCAGCCCCTTTGATGGAGCCGGGGAGCTGTTTTTT

D: -
V: TRBV10-2
size: once
J: TRBJ2-7
CDR3: CASSRGGGHLDEQYF
DNA: TGCGCCAGCAGTCGGGGCGGGGGCCACTTGGACGAGCAGTACTTC

D: -
V: TRBV6-6
size: -
J: TRBJ1-1
CDR3: CASSYPLRNTEAFF
DNA: TGTGCCAGCAGTTACCCCTTGAGGAACACTGAAGCTTTCTTT

D: -
V: TRBV5-4
size: -
J: TRBJ2-5
CDR3: CASSPGLLQETQYF
DNA: TGTGCCAGCAGCCCGGGACTCCTACAAGAGACCCAGTACTTC

D: TRBD2
V: TRBV5-1
size: -
J: TRBJ2-7
CDR3: CASRPPGLAGGEQYF
DNA: TGCGCCAGCAGACCCCCGGGACTAGCGGGGGGAGAGCAGTACTTC

D: -
V: TRBV30
size: once
J: TRBJ2-2
CDR3: CAWRLLNTGELFF
DNA: TGTGCCTGGAGACTACTGAACACCGGGGAGCTGTTTTTT

D: -
V: TRBV5-6
size: once
J: TRBJ2-2
CDR3: CASSLSPTGELFF
DNA: TGTGCCAGCAGCTTGTCTCCCACCGGGGAGCTGTTTTTT

D: -
V: TRBV7-3
size: -
J: TRBJ2-1
CDR3: CASSLRPGSYNEQFF
DNA: TGTGCCAGCAGCTTACGACCGGGCTCCTACAATGAGCAGTTCTTC

D: -
V: TRBV6-5
size: -
J: TRBJ1-6
CDR3: CASSYGQYNSPLHF
DNA: TGTGCCAGCAGTTACGGACAGTATAATTCACCCCTCCACTTT

D: TRBD1
V: TRBV2
size: -
J: TRBJ2-3
CDR3: CASVLGQGTDTQYF
DNA: TGTGCCAGCGTCCTGGGACAGGGCACAGATACGCAGTATTTT

D: -
V: TRBV18
size: -
J: TRBJ1-1
CDR3: CASSLEQNTEAFF
DNA: TGTGCCAGCTCACTTGAGCAGAACACTGAAGCTTTCTTT

D: TRBD1
V: TRBV27
size: once
J: TRBJ2-7
CDR3: CASSYYGQGGEQYF
DNA: TGTGCCAGCAGTTACTACGGACAGGGTGGCGAGCAGTACTTC

D: TRBD1
V: TRBV30
size: -
J: TRBJ1-2
CDR3: CAWSGRGQGTANYGYTF
DNA: TGTGCCTGGAGTGGACGCGGACAGGGGACTGCTAACTATGGCTACACCTTC

D: -
V: TRBV12-5
size: -
J: TRBJ1-2
CDR3: CASGFWGDGYTF
DNA: TGTGCTAGTGGTTTTTGGGGGGATGGCTACACCTTC

D: -
V: TRBV7-7
size: -
J: TRBJ2-1
CDR3: CASSLEVGRDEQFF
DNA: TGTGCTAGCAGCTTAGAGGTTGGCAGGGATGAGCAGTTCTTC

D: TRBD1
V: TRBV19
size: -
J: TRBJ1-1
CDR3: CASIAGGLYTEAFF
DNA: TGTGCCAGTATAGCAGGGGGATTGTACACTGAAGCTTTCTTT

D: -
V: TRBV28
size: -
J: TRBJ1-2
CDR3: CASSLNPGVVLGYGYTF
DNA: TGTGCCAGCAGTTTGAACCCAGGGGTTGTGTTGGGCTATGGCTACACCTTC

D: -
V: TRBV9
size: -
J: TRBJ1-6
CDR3: CASSVVTDNSPLHF
DNA: TGTGCCAGCAGCGTAGTAACGGATAATTCACCCCTCCACTTT

D: -
V: TRBV5-2
size: -
J: TRBJ1-2
CDR3: CASKHAGVRKTYGYTF
DNA: TGTGCCAGCAAACACGCGGGAGTACGAAAGACCTATGGCTACACCTTC

D: TRBD1
V: TRBV6-1
size: -
J: TRBJ1-1
CDR3: CASSEIGTATEAFF
DNA: TGTGCCAGCAGTGAGATCGGGACAGCCACTGAAGCTTTCTTT

D: TRBD1
V: TRBV7-2
size: -
J: TRBJ1-2
CDR3: CASSLAGTANYGYTF
DNA: TGTGCCAGCAGCTTAGCTGGGACAGCGAACTATGGCTACACCTTC

D: TRBD1
V: TRBV7-2
size: -
J: TRBJ1-1
CDR3: CASSLFWTGTNTEAFF
DNA: TGTGCCAGCAGCCTTTTTTGGACAGGGACGAACACTGAAGCTTTCTTT

D: -
V: TRBV29-1
size: -
J: TRBJ1-2
CDR3: CSVAEGGYGYTF
DNA: TGCAGCGTTGCAGAAGGGGGCTATGGCTACACCTTC

D: TRBD1
V: TRBV2
size: once
J: TRBJ1-4
CDR3: CASSEETDRVFNEKLFF
DNA: TGTGCCAGCAGTGAAGAGACCGACAGGGTTTTTAATGAAAAACTGTTTTTT

D: -
V: TRBV2
size: -
J: TRBJ1-1
CDR3: CASSLERNTEAFF
DNA: TGTGCCAGCAGCCTCGAGCGTAACACTGAAGCTTTCTTT

D: -
V: TRBV2
size: -
J: TRBJ2-7
CDR3: CASAAYYEQYF
DNA: TGTGCCAGCGCCGCGTACTACGAGCAGTACTTC

D: -
V: TRBV7-2
size: -
J: TRBJ2-7
CDR3: CASSPQGGRGSYEQYF
DNA: TGTGCCAGCAGCCCTCAAGGGGGTCGCGGGTCCTACGAGCAGTACTTC

D: TRBD2
V: TRBV7-2
size: -
J: TRBJ2-4
CDR3: CASSIWTSGGAGTQYF
DNA: TGTGCCAGCAGCATCTGGACTAGCGGGGGGGCGGGGACTCAGTACTTC

D: -
V: TRBV2
size: few
J: TRBJ1-2
CDR3: CASSPRTYGYTF
DNA: TGTGCCAGCTCACCGCGTACCTATGGCTACACCTTC

D: -
V: TRBV5-1
size: -
J: TRBJ1-2
CDR3: CASSLVSGAWPSYGYTF
DNA: TGCGCCAGCAGCTTGGTCTCTGGGGCGTGGCCCTCCTATGGCTACACCTTC

D: -
V: TRBV29-1
size: -
J: TRBJ2-7
CDR3: CSVEKDGLAYEQYF
DNA: TGCAGCGTTGAAAAGGACGGACTTGCGTACGAGCAGTACTTC

D: TRBD1
V: TRBV27
size: once
J: TRBJ2-7
CDR3: CASSLDRGLIYEQYF
DNA: TGTGCCAGCAGTTTGGACAGGGGGCTAATCTACGAGCAGTACTTC

D: -
V: TRBV5-6
size: -
J: TRBJ2-5
CDR3: CASSLGARQETQYF
DNA: TGTGCCAGCAGCTTGGGAGCTAGACAAGAGACCCAGTACTTC

D: -
V: TRBV18
size: -
J: TRBJ1-2
CDR3: CASSLGALGAYGYTF
DNA: TGTGCCAGCTCCTTGGGCGCACTGGGGGCCTATGGCTACACCTTC

D: -
V: TRBV7-3
size: -
J: TRBJ1-2
CDR3: CASSSTGYGGYTF
DNA: TGTGCCAGCAGCTCGACAGGATACGGAGGCTACACCTTC